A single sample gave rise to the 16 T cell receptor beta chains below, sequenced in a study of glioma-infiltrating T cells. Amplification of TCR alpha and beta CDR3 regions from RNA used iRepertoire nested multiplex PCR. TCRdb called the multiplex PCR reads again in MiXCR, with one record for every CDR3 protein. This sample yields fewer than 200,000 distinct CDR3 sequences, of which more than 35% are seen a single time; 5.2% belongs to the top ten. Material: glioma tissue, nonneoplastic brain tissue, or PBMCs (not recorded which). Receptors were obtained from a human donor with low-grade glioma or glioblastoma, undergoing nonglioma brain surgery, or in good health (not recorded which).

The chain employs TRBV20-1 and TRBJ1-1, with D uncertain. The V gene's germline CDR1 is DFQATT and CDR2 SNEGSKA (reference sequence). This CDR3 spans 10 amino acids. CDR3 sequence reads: CRATSGEAFF. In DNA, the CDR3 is TGCAGGGCCACGTCGGGGGAAGCTTTCTTT.

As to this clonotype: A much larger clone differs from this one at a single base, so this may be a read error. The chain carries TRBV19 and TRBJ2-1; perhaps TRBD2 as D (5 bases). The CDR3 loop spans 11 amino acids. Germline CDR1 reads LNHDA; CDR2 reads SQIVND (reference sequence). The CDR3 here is CASIWENEQLF. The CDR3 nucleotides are TGTGCCAGTATCTGGGAGAATGAGCAGCTCTTC.

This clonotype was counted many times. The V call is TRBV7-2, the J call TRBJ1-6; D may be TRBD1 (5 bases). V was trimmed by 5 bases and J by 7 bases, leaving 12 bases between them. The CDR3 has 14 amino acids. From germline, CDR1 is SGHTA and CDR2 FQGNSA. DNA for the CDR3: TGTGCCAGCAGCGATCAGGGTGGGAATTCACCCCTCCACTTT. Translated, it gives CASSDQGGNSPLHF.

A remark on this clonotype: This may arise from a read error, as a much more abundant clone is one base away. The DNA for the CDR3 is TGTGCCAGCAATTCAGCGGGAGACGTGGATACGCAGTATTTT. It encodes CASNSAGDVDTQYF. The chain has TRBV2 and TRBJ2-3; TRBD2 matches 8 bases. Germline CDR1 reads SNHLY; CDR2 reads FYNNEI. Germline trimming cut 7 bases from V and 6 bases from J; bases unmatched to any gene: 9. The CDR3 consists of 14 residues.

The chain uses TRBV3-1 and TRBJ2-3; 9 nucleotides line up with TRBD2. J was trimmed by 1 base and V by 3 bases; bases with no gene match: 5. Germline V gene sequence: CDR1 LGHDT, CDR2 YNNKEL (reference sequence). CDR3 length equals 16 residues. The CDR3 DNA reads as TGTGCCAGCAGCCAGAGACTAGCGGTGCGCACAGATACGCAGTATTTT. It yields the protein CASSQRLAVRTDTQYF.

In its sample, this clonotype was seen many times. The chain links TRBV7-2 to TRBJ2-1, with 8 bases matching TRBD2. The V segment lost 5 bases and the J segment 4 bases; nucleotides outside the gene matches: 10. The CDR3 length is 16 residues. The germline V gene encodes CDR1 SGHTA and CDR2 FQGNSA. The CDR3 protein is CASSPIGTRIYNEQFF. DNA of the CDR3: TGTGCCAGCAGCCCCATAGGGACTAGAATATACAATGAGCAGTTCTTC.

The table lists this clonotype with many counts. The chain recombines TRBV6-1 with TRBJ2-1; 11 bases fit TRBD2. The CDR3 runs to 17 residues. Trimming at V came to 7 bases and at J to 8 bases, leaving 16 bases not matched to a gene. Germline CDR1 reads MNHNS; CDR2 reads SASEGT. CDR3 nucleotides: TGTGCCAGCAACCCAAGAAGCTTACTAGCGGGAGAGGATGAGCAGTTCTTC. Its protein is CASNPRSLLAGEDEQFF.

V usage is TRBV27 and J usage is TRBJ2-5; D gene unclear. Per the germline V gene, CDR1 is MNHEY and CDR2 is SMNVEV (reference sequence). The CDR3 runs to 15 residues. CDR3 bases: TGTGTTAGCAGTTTTAGTAGGATACGCCAAGAGACCCAGTACTTC. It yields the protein CVSSFSRIRQETQYF.

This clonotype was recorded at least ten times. CDR3: CASSSGTIGSIQYF. The CDR3 bases are TGTGCCAGCAGCTCGGGGACCATAGGTAGCATTCAGTACTTC. The chain combines TRBV6-1 with TRBJ2-4; D is tentatively TRBD1 or TRBD2 (5 bases each). CDR1 and CDR2 from the germline V gene are MNHNS and SASEGT. V was pared by 6 bases and J by 9 bases, with 18 bases between. CDR3 length: 14 residues.

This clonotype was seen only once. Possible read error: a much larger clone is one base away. As DNA, the CDR3 is TGTGCCAGCAGCACTATCGGGCTACAGCAGTACTTC. Translated, it gives CASSTIGLQQYF. This chain links TRBV7-2 with TRBJ2-7; unclear D gene. The V end lost 5 bases, the J end lost 8 bases, and 13 bases lay between the germline ends. The CDR3 has 12 residues. Germline V gene sequence: CDR1 SGHTA, CDR2 FQGNSA.

CDR3 nucleotides: TGTGCCAGCAGCTTAGCGCTCATGAGCGGGAGTGAAAATGAGCAGTTCTTC. The encoded protein is CASSLALMSGSENEQFF. V and J are TRBV7-8 and TRBJ2-1, with 8 bases that match TRBD2. Unmatched junction bases numbered 11, after V lost 0 bases and J lost 7 bases. In germline, CDR1 is SGHVS, CDR2 FQNEAQ. There are 17 residues in the CDR3.

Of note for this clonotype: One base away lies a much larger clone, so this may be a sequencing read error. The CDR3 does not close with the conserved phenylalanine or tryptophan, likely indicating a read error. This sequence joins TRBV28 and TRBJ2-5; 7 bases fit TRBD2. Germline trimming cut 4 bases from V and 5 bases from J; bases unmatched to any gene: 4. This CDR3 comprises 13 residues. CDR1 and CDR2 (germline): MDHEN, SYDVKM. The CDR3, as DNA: TGTGCCAGCAGTTGGACTAGTTCGGAGACCCAGTACTTA. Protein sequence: CASSWTSSETQYL.

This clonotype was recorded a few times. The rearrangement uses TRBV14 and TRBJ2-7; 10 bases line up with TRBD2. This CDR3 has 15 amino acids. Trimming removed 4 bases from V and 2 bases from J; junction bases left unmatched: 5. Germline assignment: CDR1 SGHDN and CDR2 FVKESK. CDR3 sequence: CASSLRTSGPYEQYF. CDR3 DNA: TGTGCCAGCAGCCTCCGGACTAGCGGCCCCTACGAGCAGTACTTC.

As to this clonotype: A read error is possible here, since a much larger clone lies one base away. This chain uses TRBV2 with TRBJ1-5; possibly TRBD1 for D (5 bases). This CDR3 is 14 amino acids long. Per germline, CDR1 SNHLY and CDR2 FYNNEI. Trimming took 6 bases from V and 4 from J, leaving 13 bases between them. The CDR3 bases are TGTGCCAGCAGCCTGGGACTGAGGAATCAGCCCCAGCATTTT. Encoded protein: CASSLGLRNQPQHF. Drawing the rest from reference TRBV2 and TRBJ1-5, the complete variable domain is EPEVTQTPSHQVTQMGQEVILRCVPISNHLYFYWYRQILGQKVEFLVSFYNNEISEKSEIFDDQFSVERPDGSNFTLKIRSTKLEDSAMYFCASSLGLRNQPQHFGDGTRLSIL.

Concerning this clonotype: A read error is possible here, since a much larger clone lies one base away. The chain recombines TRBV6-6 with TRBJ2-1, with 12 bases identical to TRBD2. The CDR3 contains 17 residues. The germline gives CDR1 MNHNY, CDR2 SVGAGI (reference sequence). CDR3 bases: TGTGCCAGCAGTTACTCCTGGACTAGCGGGATAGACAATAAGCAGTTCTTC. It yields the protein CASSYSWTSGIDNKQFF.

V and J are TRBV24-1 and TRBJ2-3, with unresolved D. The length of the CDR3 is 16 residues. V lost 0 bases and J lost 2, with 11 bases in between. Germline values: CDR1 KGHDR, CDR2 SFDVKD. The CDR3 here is CATSDLGCTTTDTQYF. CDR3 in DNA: TGTGCCACCAGTGATTTGGGATGTACCACCACAGATACGCAGTATTTT.